The rows below give T cell receptor beta chains drawn from one sample of a study of blood T cell repertoires in COVID-19. Generated by immunoSEQ multiplex PCR, the TCRdb table keeps only in-frame clones and is missing some. Here the sample spans some 220,000 clones, almost 85% being singletons. Source material: peripheral blood. The source of these receptors is a man in his forties or fifties with COVID-19, enrolled during active disease. CDR3s include the opening cysteine and the closing phenylalanine or tryptophan. The order of the fields is clone size, V gene, J gene, D gene, CDR3 DNA, CDR3 protein. The D gene is left open where the match is weak. Not all rows give a size; the values are once, few, many and, for expanded clones, a class.

>NA|TRBV30|TRBJ1-2|NA
TGTGCCCATTCCGGGACACGTGGCTACACCTTC
CAHSGTRGYTF
>NA|TRBV30|TRBJ1-1|NA
TGTGCCTGGAGTTGGAGGGGCAAAACTGAAGCTTTCTTT
CAWSWRGKTEAFF
>NA|TRBV6-5|TRBJ2-7|TRBD2
TGTGCCAGCGGCCTTTGGGAGGGATCTTACGAGCAGTACTTC
CASGLWEGSYEQYF
>NA|TRBV6-1|TRBJ2-3|NA
TGTGCCAGCAGTGACCGGGCCTCAGGGAACACAGATACGCAGTATTTT
CASSDRASGNTDTQYF
>NA|TRBV4-1|TRBJ2-1|NA
TGCGCCAGCACCCGGACAGCTACCTACTACAATGAGCAGTTCTTC
CASTRTATYYNEQFF
>NA|TRBV10-1|TRBJ2-4|NA
TGCGCCAGCAGTGGGGGGGACAGACCCTGGGTATACATTCAGTACTTC
CASSGGDRPWVYIQYF
>NA|TRBV6-5|TRBJ1-2|NA
TGTGCCAGCAGCCCCGAGGGCGGTTATGGCTACACCTTC
CASSPEGGYGYTF
>NA|TRBV9|TRBJ2-3|NA
TGTGCCAGCAGCGTTGGGGGGGGCCTCACAGATACGCAGTATTTT
CASSVGGGLTDTQYF
>NA|TRBV29-1|TRBJ1-4|TRBD1
TGCAGCGTTGGTCCAACCGGGACAGCGAGTGAAAAACTGTTTTTT
CSVGPTGTASEKLFF
>NA|TRBV7-8|TRBJ2-1|NA
TGTGCCAGCAGCCTGATGGACAGAAACCAGGGTGAGCAGTTCTTC
CASSLMDRNQGEQFF
>NA|TRBV24-1|TRBJ2-3|TRBD1
TGTGCCACCAGTGATCGCCGGGACAGGGGCACAGATACGCAGTATTTT
CATSDRRDRGTDTQYF
>NA|TRBV7-2|TRBJ2-7|NA
TGTGCCAGCAGCTTAGATCCCGTGGAGGGGCGCGAGCAGTACTTC
CASSLDPVEGREQYF
>NA|TRBV30|TRBJ2-6|TRBD2
TGTGCCTGGAGTGGGACCGGGACTAGCGGGGGGCACTCTGGGGCCAACGTCCTGACTTTC
CAWSGTGTSGGHSGANVLTF
>few|TRBV5-8|TRBJ1-1|NA
TGTGCCAGCAGCTTAGGAATTCAGGGGAACACTGAAGCTTTCTTT
CASSLGIQGNTEAFF
>NA|TRBV7-7|TRBJ2-1|NA
TGTGCTAGCAGCCGAGGGAAGGGTGAGCAGTTCTTC
CASSRGKGEQFF
>NA|TRBV5-5|TRBJ1-2|NA
TGTGCCAGCAGCTTGGGTATCATAGGGGTCTTCGGAAAAAATGGCTACACCTTC
CASSLGIIGVFGKNGYTF
>NA|TRBV4-2|TRBJ1-4|NA
TGTGCCATGGGGGGGGGCGCACGGGAAAAACTGTTTTTT
CAMGGGAREKLFF
>NA|TRBV19|TRBJ1-1|NA
TGTGCCAGTAGTACGTGGACAGAGAACACTGAAGCTTTCTTT
CASSTWTENTEAFF
>NA|TRBV5-1|TRBJ1-1|TRBD1
TGCGCCAGCAGCCAGGGACAGTCGAACACTGAAGCTTTCTTT
CASSQGQSNTEAFF
>NA|TRBV7-2|TRBJ1-5|NA
TGTGCCAGCAGCTTACGACAGTCCTACGCCAGCAATCAGCCCCAGCATTTT
CASSLRQSYASNQPQHF
>NA|TRBV5-5|TRBJ1-6|TRBD1
TGTGCCAGCAGCTTGGCCCCGGGACAGGGTCCACCCCTCCACTTT
CASSLAPGQGPPLHF
>NA|TRBV4-1|TRBJ2-7|NA
TGCGCCAGCAGCCAACGATGGGGCAGGGTGGTATACGAGCAGTACTTC
CASSQRWGRVVYEQYF
>NA|TRBV3-1/TRBV3-2|TRBJ2-1|TRBD2
TGTGCCAGCAGCCCTTATAGCGGGGGTCCGTACAATGAGCAGTTCTTC
CASSPYSGGPYNEQFF
>NA|TRBV18|TRBJ2-2|TRBD1
TGTGCCAGCTCACCATTCCCAGGGGGCTCCGGGGAGCTGTTTTTT
CASSPFPGGSGELFF
>NA|TRBV28|TRBJ1-1|NA
TGTGCCAGCAGGTCTACAGGGCAAGGGATGAACACTGAAGCTTTCTTT
CASRSTGQGMNTEAFF